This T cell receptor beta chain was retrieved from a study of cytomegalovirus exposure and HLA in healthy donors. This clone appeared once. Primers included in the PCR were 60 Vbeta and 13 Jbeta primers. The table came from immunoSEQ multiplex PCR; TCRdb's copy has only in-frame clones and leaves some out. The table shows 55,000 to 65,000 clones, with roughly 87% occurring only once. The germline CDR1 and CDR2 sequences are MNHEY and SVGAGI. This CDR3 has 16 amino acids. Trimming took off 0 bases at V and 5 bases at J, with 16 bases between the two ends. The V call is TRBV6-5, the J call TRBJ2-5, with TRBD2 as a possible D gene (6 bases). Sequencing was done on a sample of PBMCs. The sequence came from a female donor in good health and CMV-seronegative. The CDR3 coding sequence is TGTGCCAGCAGTTACTCGACGGCTAGCGTATTGGAGACCCAGTACTTC. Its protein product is CASSYSTASVLETQYF.